The entry that follows covers one T cell receptor beta chain sequence. The authors' processing: Researchers report that nucleated cell counts were estimated from reference gene primer amplification. The assay was immunoSEQ multiplex PCR, and TCRdb's table has in-frame clones only and misses some. V and J calls and clone size are as listed in that table; D and trimming were resolved from the DNA. The sample contains some 510,000 clones, around nine tenths of which appear only once. The cohort comprised adults aged roughly 18 to 95 years residing in 20 to 30 US areas. Clinical history as reported by participants underpinned cohort assignment. These data belong to a study of blood T cell repertoires in COVID-19. Study context: T cells, B-cell-depleted T cells, or PBMCs provided the cDNA or gDNA that served as material.

Germline assignment: CDR1 SGHNT and CDR2 YYREEE (reference sequence). V was trimmed by 1 base and J by 0 bases, leaving 13 bases between them. The CDR3 contains 16 residues. This clonotype was sampled from a woman aged 35 to 49 who had recovered from COVID-19. V is TRBV5-4 and J is TRBJ2-5, with D possibly matching TRBD2 (6 bases). The specimen sequenced was PBMCs or T cells enriched from blood (not recorded which). CDR3 loop: CASSLQGWRDQETQYF. CDR3 bases: TGTGCCAGCAGCTTGCAAGGTTGGAGGGACCAAGAGACCCAGTACTTC.